This T cell receptor beta chain was found in a study of T-cell reconstitution after alpha-beta-depleted transplantation in children. General observations from the study: Roughly two months post-transplant, alpha-beta T cells reportedly originated from several hundred graft clones that had expanded.

Trimming removed 2 bases from V and 5 bases from J, with 10 bases in between. The CDR3 length is 14 residues. Unique molecular identifiers were used in preparing the TCRbeta library. Each CDR3 protein is one row after TCRdb ran MiXCR on the PCR reads. The table shows fewer than 550,000 distinct CDR3 sequences, with over 10% occurring only once. Points on this clonotype: The target antigen is unknown.

The specimen comprised PBMCs, mostly from graft donor cells, sampled 180 days after TCRalphabeta/CD19-depleted stem cell transplant. The chain has TRBV12-3 or TRBV12-4 and TRBJ2-4, with no clear D. The source of this sequence is a female patient aged 2 to 10 who had a stem cell transplant for aplastic anemia, so the T cells may come from the graft donor. The CDR3, as DNA: TGTGCCAGCAGTTTACTGGGTCGGGAAAACATTCAGTACTTC. Its protein is CASSLLGRENIQYF.